The sample holds a few counts of the clone carrying this T cell receptor beta chain. Antigen specificity is unknown. This record comes from a study of T cell repertoires in cytomegalovirus infection. About the study: Public TCR beta signatures were indicative of both CMV infection and a matching HLA type. The study, taken as a whole, reports: It was HLA-C-restricted CMV-specific TCR beta clonotypes that dominated the response ex vivo.

TCRdb independently ran MiXCR on the reads; one entry per CDR3 protein. The table records 450,000 to 600,000 distinct CDR3 sequences, 30% to 35% of them present only once. The material was cultured PBMCs, obtained from culture after CMV antigen stimulation. This sequence was found in a human donor in good health (CMV status not recorded). Some clones in this sample may be carry-over from other donors' samples.

The CDR3 protein is CASSLHREEAFF. The CDR3, as DNA: TGTGCCAGCAGCTTACACCGAGAGGAAGCTTTCTTT. The J gene is TRBJ1-1, the V gene TRBV7-9; D gene ambiguous. This CDR3 is built from 12 residues. V lost 2 bases and J 8 bases, leaving 9 bases between the germline ends. Germline-derived CDR1 and CDR2 are SEHNR and FQNEAQ (reference sequence).